This T cell receptor (beta chain) was sequenced for a study of monozygotic twins with inflammatory bowel disease. Study observations and caveats: Lower sharing of clonotypes with other individuals was seen in IBD patients than in healthy twins. This was most marked in patients showing signs of disease activity.

Details on this clonotype: Its antigen remains unknown.

TCRdb reworked the 5' RACE reads into one entry per CDR3 protein, no DNA. The sample includes around 380,000 distinct CDR3 sequences. The CDR3 length is 16 residues. Input material: blood. This sequence joins TRBV12-3 or TRBV12-4 and TRBJ2-1; TCRdb outputs TRBD2, but without DNA this stays unchecked. This receptor was obtained from a human donor with ulcerative colitis or Crohn's disease, or a healthy co-twin of an affected twin (not recorded which). The chain's CDR3 is CASSLEGLAPYNEQFF.